The present entry profiles one TCR beta chain with its context. Its antigen remains unidentified. Sequencing was performed with immunoSEQ multiplex PCR; in TCRdb, only in-frame clones are kept and a portion is missing. The sample lists 6,500 or so clones, 95% to 99% seen once, with roughly 0.4% in the top ten. This sample was included in a study of naive CD8 T cells in extremely preterm neonates. Elective cesarean births at about 35-42 weeks, without labor or membrane rupture, supplied the cord blood. Study results and caveats: Shared CDR3 nucleotide sequences: preterm less than 3%, term roughly 0.4%, children about 0.028%, adults 0.01%. The authors flagged variable productive template counts in preterm samples.

The specimen was naive CD8+ T cells from cord blood. The clonotype comes from a newborn in good health.

The CDR3 DNA reads TGTGCCAGTAGTTGGAGTGCAGGGGCCATGAACACTGAAGCTTTCTTT. It translates to CASSWSAGAMNTEAFF. The chain employs TRBV19 and TRBJ1-1; TRBD1 might be the D (6 bases). The length of the CDR3 is 16 residues. CDR1 and CDR2 (germline): LNHDA, SQIVND (reference sequence). Trimming took 5 bases from V and 0 from J, leaving 16 bases between them.